The clone carrying this T cell receptor beta chain showed up many times. The sample comes from a study of T-cell reconstitution after alpha-beta-depleted transplantation in children. The V gene's germline CDR1 is SGHRS and CDR2 YFSETQ. CDR3 length equals 14 residues. Trimming shortened V by 4 bases and J by 5 bases, and 16 bases separated the two germline ends. Unique molecular identifiers featured in how the TCRbeta library was prepared. Each CDR3 protein is one row after TCRdb ran MiXCR on the PCR reads. The sample includes more than 85,000 distinct CDR3 sequences, about 9.4% of them seen just once.

The chain couples TRBV5-1 to TRBJ2-7; D is undetermined. The sample here was PBMCs from the stem cell graft donor, taken from the stem cell graft. This TCR derives from a human donor who donated a stem cell graft to a child with acute lymphoblastic leukemia. CDR3 coding DNA: TGCGCCAGCAGCCCCGGACCCCCTTGGAACGAGCAGTACTTC. This encodes CASSPGPPWNEQYF.